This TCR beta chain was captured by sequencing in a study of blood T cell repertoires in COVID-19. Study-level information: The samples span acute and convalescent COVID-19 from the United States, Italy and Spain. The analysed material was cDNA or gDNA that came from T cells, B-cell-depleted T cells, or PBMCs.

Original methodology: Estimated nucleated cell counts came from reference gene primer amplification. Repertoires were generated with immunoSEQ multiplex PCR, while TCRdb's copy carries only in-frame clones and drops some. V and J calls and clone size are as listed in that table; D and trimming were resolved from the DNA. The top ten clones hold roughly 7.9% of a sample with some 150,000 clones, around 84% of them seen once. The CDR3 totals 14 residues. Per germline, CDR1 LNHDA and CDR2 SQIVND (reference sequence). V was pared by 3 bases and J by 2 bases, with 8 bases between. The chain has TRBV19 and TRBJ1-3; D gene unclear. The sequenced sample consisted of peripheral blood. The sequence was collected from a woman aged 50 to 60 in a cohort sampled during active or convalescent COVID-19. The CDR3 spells CASSMRPAGNTIYF. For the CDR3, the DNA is TGTGCCAGTAGTATGAGGCCAGCTGGAAACACCATATATTTT.